This T cell receptor (beta chain) was retrieved from a study of blood T cell repertoires in COVID-19 (TCRdb year 2020). About the investigation overall: Samples from collaborators originated in the United States, Italy and Spain and spanned both the acute and convalescent phases of COVID-19. Where HLA class I and class II types were available, the types were taken from metadata supplied by the sample provider, not from assay-based typing. Subjects who had been exposed to COVID-19, were actively infected with it, or had recovered from it provided the deeply sampled blood TCRbeta repertoires that made up the dataset. The prospective study material was composed of cDNA or gDNA derived from T cells, B-cell-depleted T cells, or PBMCs. The repertoires were released in a freely available public database meant as a resource for research on the immune response to SARS-CoV-2. The sample metadata nearly always contained a de-identified subject ID, COVID-19 status, age in years and sex. The samples were drawn from two sources: the first 160 participants of the ongoing ImmuneRACE study, and 1,254 subjects contributed by 6 global collaborators.

Overall study results and their limits: Clinical and demographic metadata were provided uncurated, with the amount varying by source and participant.

TCRbeta CDR3 regions were amplified from genomic DNA by means of the immunoSEQ Assay, a bias-controlled multiplex PCR. In the original analysis: Within the assay, amplification of reference gene primers was used to estimate how many nucleated cells each sample contained. Sequence reads were collapsed and filtered to measure the absolute abundance of every unique TCRbeta CDR3 rearrangement. Productive Simpson clonality was computed per sample as the square root of Simpson's diversity index over productive rearrangements. TCRdb obtained this table from immuneACCESS and retained in-frame rearrangements with V and J assigned. These tables miss some clones; where compared with another copy, unresolved V genes account for less than half of the shortfall, and the remainder is unexplained. V, J and clone size were drawn from that table, and D and trimming were deduced from the DNA. Present in this sample are over 200,000 clones, 80% to 90% of which were seen just once. About 2.3% of the sample is in the top ten clones.

Whole blood was collected in K2EDTA tubes by collaborating institutions according to the institutions' own protocols. For TCRbeta analysis, collaborators shipped samples in one of three forms: frozen whole blood, isolated PBMCs, or DNA extracted from either of those sample types. As for this clone: Its antigen has not been determined. Nothing much larger sits one base from this clone, and base qualities are not available.

CDR1 and CDR2 are drawn from the germline V gene: SQVTM, ANQGSEA. Counted from cysteine to phenylalanine, this CDR3 has 14 amino acids. Left in the record is the CDR3 DNA by itself, 42 bases read in frame from the first base. V is cut back by 3 bases and J by 6 bases, with 9 bases in the junction unmatched. The receptor was isolated from a woman in her thirties or forties with active or convalescent COVID-19. The rearrangement combines TRBV29-1 with TRBJ1-2; 8 nucleotides in the junction match TRBD1. The sample consisted of peripheral blood. The encoded CDR3 is CSVDRAGGLDGYTF. At the DNA level, the sequence is TGCAGCGTTGATAGGGCAGGGGGCTTGGATGGCTACACCTTC.